The clone carrying this T cell receptor (beta chain) was seen more than once but under ten times. What it binds is unknown. This entry belongs to a study of T-cell reconstitution after alpha-beta-depleted transplantation in children. Study-wide points: From surviving recipient T cells and thymic progenitors came the high day-60 TCRbeta diversity observed in some patients. Roughly two months post-transplant, alpha-beta T cells reportedly originated from several hundred graft clones that had expanded. One year after transplant, T-cell counts and diversity came mostly from newly produced T cells.

Researchers prepared the TCRbeta library using unique molecular identifiers, the study reports. TCRdb reprocessed the PCR reads with MiXCR, giving one entry per CDR3 protein. The table shows 700,000 to 850,000 distinct CDR3 sequences, with roughly 15% occurring only once. The germline V gene has CDR1 SQVTM and CDR2 ANQGSEA. This CDR3 has 16 residues. Trimming at V came to 6 bases and at J to 0 bases, leaving 9 bases not matched to a gene. The J gene is TRBJ2-3, the V gene TRBV29-1; the match to TRBD2 covers 10 bases. The sequencing here drew on PBMCs, mostly from graft donor cells, taken 360 days after TCRalphabeta/CD19-depleted stem cell transplant. The clonotype comes from a male patient younger than 18 who had a stem cell transplant for acute lymphoblastic leukemia, so the T cells may come from the graft donor. CDR3 protein: CSVTGTSDRSTDTQYF. In DNA, the CDR3 is TGCAGCGTGACCGGGACTAGCGATAGAAGCACAGATACGCAGTATTTT.